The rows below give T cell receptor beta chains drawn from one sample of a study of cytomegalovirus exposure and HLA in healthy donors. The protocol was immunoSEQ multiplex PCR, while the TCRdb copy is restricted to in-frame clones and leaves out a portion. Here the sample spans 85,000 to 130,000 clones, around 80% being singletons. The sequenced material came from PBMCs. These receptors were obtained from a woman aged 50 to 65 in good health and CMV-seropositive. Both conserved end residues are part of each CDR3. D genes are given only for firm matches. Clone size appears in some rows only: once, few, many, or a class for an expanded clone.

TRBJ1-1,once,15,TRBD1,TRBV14,CASSRRTGGYTEAFF,TGTGCCAGCAGCCGCCGGACAGGGGGCTACACTGAAGCTTTCTTT
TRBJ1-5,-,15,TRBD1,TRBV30,CAWSRPDRDNQPQHF,TGTGCCTGGAGCCGTCCGGACAGGGACAATCAGCCCCAGCATTTT
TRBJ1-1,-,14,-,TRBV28,CASSLRRVNTEAFF,TGTGCCAGCAGTCTCCGCAGGGTGAACACTGAAGCTTTCTTT
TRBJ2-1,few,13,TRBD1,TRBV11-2,CASAQGALYEQFF,TGTGCCAGCGCACAGGGGGCTCTATATGAGCAGTTCTTC
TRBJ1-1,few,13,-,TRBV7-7,CASSFSFGTEAFF,TGTGCCAGCAGCTTCTCTTTCGGCACTGAAGCTTTCTTT
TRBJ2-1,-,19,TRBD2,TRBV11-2,CASSLVQLARTTIYNEQFF,TGTGCCAGCAGCTTAGTTCAACTAGCGAGGACTACTATCTACAATGAGCAGTTCTTC
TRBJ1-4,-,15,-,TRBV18,CASSNEGLTNEKLFF,TGTGCCAGCTCCAATGAGGGTTTGACTAATGAAAAACTGTTTTTT
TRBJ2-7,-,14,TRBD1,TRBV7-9,CASSPTGGSYEQYF,TGTGCCAGCAGCCCTACAGGGGGCTCCTACGAGCAGTACTTC
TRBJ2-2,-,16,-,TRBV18,CASSPPARVNTGELFF,TGTGCCAGCTCACCACCGGCCAGGGTCAACACCGGGGAGCTGTTTTTT
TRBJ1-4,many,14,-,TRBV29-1,CSVAYLRGGEKLFF,TGCAGCGTCGCGTACCTTAGGGGAGGGGAAAAACTGTTTTTT
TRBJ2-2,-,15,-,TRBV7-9,CASSFPAVRAGELFF,TGTGCCAGCAGCTTCCCGGCGGTCAGGGCCGGGGAGCTGTTTTTT
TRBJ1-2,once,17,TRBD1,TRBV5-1,CASSLDARTGTVYGYTF,TGCGCCAGCAGCTTGGACGCGCGGACAGGGACGGTCTATGGCTACACCTTC
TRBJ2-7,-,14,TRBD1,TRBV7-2,CASRRTGGFYEQYF,TGTGCCAGCAGACGGACAGGGGGCTTCTACGAGCAGTACTTC
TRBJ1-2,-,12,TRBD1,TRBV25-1,CASSGDSYGYTF,TGTGCCAGCAGTGGGGACAGCTATGGCTACACCTTC
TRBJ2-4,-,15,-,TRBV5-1,CASSPMRDPQNIQYF,TGCGCCAGCAGCCCCATGAGGGATCCGCAAAACATTCAGTACTTC
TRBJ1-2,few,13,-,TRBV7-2,CASSFTGTYGYTF,TGTGCCAGCAGCTTCACAGGGACCTATGGCTACACCTTC
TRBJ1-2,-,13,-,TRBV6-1,CASSPAGEGGYTF,TGTGCCAGCAGCCCCGCGGGTGAGGGTGGCTACACCTTC
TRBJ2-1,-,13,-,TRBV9,CASSVSSPGEQFF,TGTGCCAGCAGCGTTTCTAGCCCGGGAGAGCAGTTCTTC
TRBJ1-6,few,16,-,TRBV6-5,CASSYARGGENSPLHF,TGTGCCAGCAGTTACGCTCGGGGGGGCGAGAATTCACCCCTCCACTTT
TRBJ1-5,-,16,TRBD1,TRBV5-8,CASSRQGGPGNQPQHF,TGTGCCAGCAGCCGACAGGGCGGGCCGGGCAATCAGCCCCAGCATTTT
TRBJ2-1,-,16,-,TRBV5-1,CASSLAAPSSYNEQFF,TGCGCCAGCAGCTTGGCTGCTCCGAGCTCCTACAATGAGCAGTTCTTC
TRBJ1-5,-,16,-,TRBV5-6,CASSLMAGASNQPQHF,TGTGCCAGCAGCTTGATGGCAGGGGCTAGCAATCAGCCCCAGCATTTT
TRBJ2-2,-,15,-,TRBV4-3,CASNLAQGNTGELFF,TGCGCCAGCAATTTGGCACAGGGGAACACCGGGGAGCTGTTTTTT
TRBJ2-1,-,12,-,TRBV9,CASRGSYNEQFF,TGTGCCAGCAGGGGCAGTTACAATGAGCAGTTCTTC
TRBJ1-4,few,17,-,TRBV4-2,CASSQVTSRGFNEKLFF,TGTGCCAGCAGCCAAGTAACCTCACGCGGGTTTAATGAAAAACTGTTTTTT
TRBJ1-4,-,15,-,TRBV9,CASSGQLATNEKLFF,TGTGCCAGCAGCGGACAGCTTGCAACTAATGAAAAACTGTTTTTT
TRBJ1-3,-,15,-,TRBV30,CAWRAVTISGNTIYF,TGTGCCTGGAGGGCCGTCACCATCAGTGGAAACACCATATATTTT
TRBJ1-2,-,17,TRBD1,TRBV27,CASSLSFPGGLNYGYTF,TGTGCCAGCAGTTTATCGTTTCCAGGGGGCCTTAACTATGGCTACACCTTC
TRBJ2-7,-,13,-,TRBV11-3,CASSLGPESEQYF,TGTGCCAGCAGCTTAGGGCCGGAGTCCGAGCAGTACTTC
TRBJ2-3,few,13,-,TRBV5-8,CASSLGGPDTQYF,TGTGCCAGCAGCTTGGGGGGCCCAGATACGCAGTATTTT
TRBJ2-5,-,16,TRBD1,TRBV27,CASTHIGSRGPETQYF,TGTGCCAGCACACACATTGGGTCCAGGGGGCCAGAGACCCAGTACTTC
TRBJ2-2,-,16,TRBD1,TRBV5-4,CASSSDRGGNTGELFF,TGTGCCAGCAGCTCCGACAGGGGGGGAAACACCGGGGAGCTGTTTTTT
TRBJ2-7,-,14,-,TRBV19,CASSIGGVRYEQYF,TGTGCCAGTAGTATAGGCGGGGTCCGCTACGAGCAGTACTTC
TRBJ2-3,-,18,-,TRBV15,CATSRSPRSSLNTDTQYF,TGTGCCACCAGCAGATCCCCGAGATCGTCCTTAAACACAGATACGCAGTATTTT
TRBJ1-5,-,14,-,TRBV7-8,CASSRSNSNQPQHF,TGTGCCAGCAGCCGTAGTAATAGCAATCAGCCCCAGCATTTT
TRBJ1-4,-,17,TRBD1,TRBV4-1,CASSQDGAGGTLEKLFF,TGCGCCAGCAGCCAAGATGGGGCAGGGGGCACTCTGGAAAAACTGTTTTTT
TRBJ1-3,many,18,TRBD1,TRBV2,CASRALGGTVSSGNTIYF,TGTGCCAGCAGGGCCTTAGGTGGGACAGTTTCCTCTGGAAACACCATATATTTT
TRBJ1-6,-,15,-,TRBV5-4,CASSLRQGPGSPLHF,TGTGCCAGCAGCTTACGCCAGGGGCCTGGGTCACCCCTCCACTTT
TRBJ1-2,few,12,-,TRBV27,CASSPLGHGYTF,TGTGCCAGCAGTCCCTTGGGCCATGGCTACACCTTC